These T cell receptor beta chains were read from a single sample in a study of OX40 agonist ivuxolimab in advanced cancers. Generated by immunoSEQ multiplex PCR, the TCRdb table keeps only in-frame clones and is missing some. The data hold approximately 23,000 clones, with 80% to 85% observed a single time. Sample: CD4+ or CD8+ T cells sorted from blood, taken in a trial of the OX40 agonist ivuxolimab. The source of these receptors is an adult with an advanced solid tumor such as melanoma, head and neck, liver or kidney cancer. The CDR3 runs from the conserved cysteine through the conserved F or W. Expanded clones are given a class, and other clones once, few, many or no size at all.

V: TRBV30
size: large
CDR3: CAWSPNTGELFF

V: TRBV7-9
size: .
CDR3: CASSLLGPYPQETQYF

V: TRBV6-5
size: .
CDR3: CASSYSEGGDEKLFF

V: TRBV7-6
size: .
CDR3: CASSLVGGLAKNIQYF

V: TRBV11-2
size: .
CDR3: CASSLDGGRGLLGAKNIQYF

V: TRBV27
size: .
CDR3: CASSSQGAYEQYF

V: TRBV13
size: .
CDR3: CASSLGLTYEKLFF

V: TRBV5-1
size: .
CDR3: CASSFQESGELFF

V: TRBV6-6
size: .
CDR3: CASSYSEGWEPQHF

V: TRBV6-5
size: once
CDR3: CASSYSAGQRSYEQYF

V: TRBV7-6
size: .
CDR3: CASSTGQGYNEQFF

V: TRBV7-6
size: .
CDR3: CASSSRWSYEQYF

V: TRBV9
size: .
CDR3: CASSVAVGELFF

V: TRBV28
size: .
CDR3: CASSFQNRQKNIQYF

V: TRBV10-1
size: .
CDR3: CASSRLAIADTQYF

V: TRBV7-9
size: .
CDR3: CASSLNTRGFGNTEAFF

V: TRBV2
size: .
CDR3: CASSEGGGPINIQYF

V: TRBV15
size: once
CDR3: CATSNERSEQYF

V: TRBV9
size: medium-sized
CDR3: CASSEDGGIPGYTF

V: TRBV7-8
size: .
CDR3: CASSVLWETQYF

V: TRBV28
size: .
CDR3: CASRRASYEQYF

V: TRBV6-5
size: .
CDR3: CASSYSPSTGEEQYF

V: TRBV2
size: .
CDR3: CASSEVRYPYEQYF

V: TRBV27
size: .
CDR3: CASSMGQPYEQYF

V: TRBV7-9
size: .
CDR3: CASSVLANEQFF

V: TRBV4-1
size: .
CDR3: CASSHTGKDGYTF

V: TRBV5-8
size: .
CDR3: CASSQGSNSYEQYF

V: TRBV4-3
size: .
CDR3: CASSKLAGSTDTQYF